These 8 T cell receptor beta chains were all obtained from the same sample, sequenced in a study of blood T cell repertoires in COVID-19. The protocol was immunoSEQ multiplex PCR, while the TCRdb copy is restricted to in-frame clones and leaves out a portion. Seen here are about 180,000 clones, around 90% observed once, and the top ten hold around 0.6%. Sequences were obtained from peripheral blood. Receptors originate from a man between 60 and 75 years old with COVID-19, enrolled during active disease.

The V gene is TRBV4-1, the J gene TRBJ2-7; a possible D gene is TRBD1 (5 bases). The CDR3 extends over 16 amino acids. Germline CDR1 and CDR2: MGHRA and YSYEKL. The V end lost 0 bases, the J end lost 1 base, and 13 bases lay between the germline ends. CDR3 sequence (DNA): TGCGCCAGCAGCCAAGAGGTAGGGGTCAGGTCCTACGAGCAGTACTTC. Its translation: CASSQEVGVRSYEQYF.

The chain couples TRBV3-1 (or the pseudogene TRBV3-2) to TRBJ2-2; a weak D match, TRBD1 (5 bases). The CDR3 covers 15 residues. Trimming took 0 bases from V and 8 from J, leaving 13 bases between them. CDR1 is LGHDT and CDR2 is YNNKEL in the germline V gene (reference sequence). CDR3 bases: TGTGCCAGCAGCCAAGAACGACAGACTGGTGGGGAGCTGTTTTTT. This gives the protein CASSQERQTGGELFF.

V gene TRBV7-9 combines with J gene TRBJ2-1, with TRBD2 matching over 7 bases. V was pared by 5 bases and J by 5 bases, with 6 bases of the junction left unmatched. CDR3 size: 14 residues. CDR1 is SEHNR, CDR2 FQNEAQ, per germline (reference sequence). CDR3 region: CASSPTSSHNEQFF. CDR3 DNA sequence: TGTGCCAGCAGCCCGACTAGCAGTCACAATGAGCAGTTCTTC.

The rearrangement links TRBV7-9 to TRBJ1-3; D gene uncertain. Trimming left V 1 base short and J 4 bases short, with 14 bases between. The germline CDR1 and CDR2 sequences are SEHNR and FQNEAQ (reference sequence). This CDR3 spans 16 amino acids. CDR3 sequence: CASSLVAVEAGNTIYF. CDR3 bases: TGTGCCAGCAGCTTAGTTGCCGTGGAGGCGGGAAACACCATATATTTT.

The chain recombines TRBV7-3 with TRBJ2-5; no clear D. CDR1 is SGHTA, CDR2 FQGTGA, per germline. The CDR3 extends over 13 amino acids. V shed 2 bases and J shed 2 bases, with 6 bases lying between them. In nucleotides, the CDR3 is TGTGCCAGCAGCTTAGGGCTGCAAGAGACCCAGTACTTC. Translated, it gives CASSLGLQETQYF.

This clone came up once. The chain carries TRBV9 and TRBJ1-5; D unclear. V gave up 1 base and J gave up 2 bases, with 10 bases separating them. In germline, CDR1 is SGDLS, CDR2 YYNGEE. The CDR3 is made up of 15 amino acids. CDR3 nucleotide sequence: TGTGCCAGCAGCGTATCAGGCCAGCGCAATCAGCCCCAGCATTTT. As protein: CASSVSGQRNQPQHF.

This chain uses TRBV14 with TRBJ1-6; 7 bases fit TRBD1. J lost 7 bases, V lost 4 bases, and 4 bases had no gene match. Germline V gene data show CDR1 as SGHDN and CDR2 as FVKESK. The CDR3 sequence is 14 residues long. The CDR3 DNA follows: TGTGCCAGCAGCCGGTCAGGGGGGAATTCACCCCTCCACTTT. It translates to CASSRSGGNSPLHF.

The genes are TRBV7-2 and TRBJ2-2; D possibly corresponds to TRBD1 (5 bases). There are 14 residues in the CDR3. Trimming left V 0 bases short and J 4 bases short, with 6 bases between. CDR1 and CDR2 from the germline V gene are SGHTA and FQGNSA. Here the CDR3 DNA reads TGTGCCAGCAGCTTAGCCAGGGCCACCGGGGAGCTGTTTTTT. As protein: CASSLARATGELFF.